This TCR beta chain was observed in a study of blood T cell repertoires in COVID-19. Study summary: Material from acute and convalescent COVID-19 was sourced from the United States, Italy and Spain. Sources were T cells, B-cell-depleted T cells, or PBMCs; the material itself was cDNA or gDNA.

Germline-derived CDR1 and CDR2 are MDHEN and SYDVKM. The trim removed 5 bases at V and 3 bases at J, leaving 18 bases unmatched. CDR3 size: 19 residues. Per the original data handling: Estimates of nucleated cell counts were drawn from the amplification of reference gene primers. The repertoire was sequenced with immunoSEQ multiplex PCR; TCRdb's copy has only in-frame clones and lacks some. V and J calls and clone size are copied from that table; D and trimming were computed from the DNA. Of tens of thousands of clones listed, approximately 92% were seen once; the top ten hold roughly 2.8%. This sequence joins TRBV28 and TRBJ2-2, with TRBD1 matching 7 bases. The sequenced sample was peripheral blood. The source is a man between 50 and 59 years old with acute or convalescent COVID-19. The CDR3 sequence: CASSLTKNWGQSHTGELFF. In DNA, the CDR3 is TGTGCCAGCAGTCTCACAAAAAACTGGGGACAGTCCCACACCGGGGAGCTGTTTTTT.